Following are 8 T cell receptor beta chains from one sample sequenced in a study of CD8 T cells in Susac syndrome. Random hexamers were used to reverse transcribe about 0.45 to 1 ug of RNA. MiXCR, applied by TCRdb to the immunoSEQ multiplex PCR reads, yields one record per CDR3 protein. The table has some 200,000 distinct CDR3 sequences, 95% seen once. Sequenced sample: CD4+ T cells from PBMCs. All receptors come from a human donor with multiple sclerosis.

The chain recombines TRBV7-9 with TRBJ1-1, with a tentative D call TRBD1 (6 bases). Trimming took 3 bases from V and 2 from J, leaving 10 bases between them. The CDR3 is 14 amino acids. Germline CDR1 SEHNR, CDR2 FQNEAQ (reference sequence). The DNA for the CDR3 is TGTGCCAGCAGCTTTAGGACAGTAAACACTGAAGCTTTCTTT. Translation: CASSFRTVNTEAFF.

This clonotype was seen more than once but under ten times. The chain carries TRBV20-1 and TRBJ1-5, with D hard to call. The CDR3 spans 13 residues. Trimming removed 4 bases from V and 4 bases from J, with 11 bases in between. CDR1 and CDR2 from the germline V gene are DFQATT and SNEGSKA (reference sequence). This CDR3 is CSAIPRGNQPQHF. CDR3 bases: TGCAGTGCTATCCCTCGAGGGAATCAGCCCCAGCATTTT.

The chain has TRBV20-1 and TRBJ2-5; D remains ambiguous. The germline gives CDR1 DFQATT, CDR2 SNEGSKA (reference sequence). V dropped 3 bases and J dropped 4 bases, with 12 bases sitting between them. There are 13 residues in the CDR3. This chain's CDR3 is CSASRSSSETQYF. In DNA form, the CDR3 reads TGCAGTGCTAGTAGGTCTAGTTCAGAGACCCAGTACTTC.

This chain joins TRBV14 and TRBJ2-3; a weak D match, TRBD2 (6 bases). Deletions cut 0 bases from V and 6 bases from J, with 10 bases between. The germline gives CDR1 SGHDN, CDR2 FVKESK. This CDR3 region has 14 residues. This chain's CDR3 is CASSQERLADTQYF. Written as DNA, the CDR3 is TGTGCCAGCAGCCAAGAACGTCTAGCGGATACGCAGTATTTT.

The chain couples TRBV5-6 to TRBJ2-1, with a possible D match to TRBD2 (5 bases). This CDR3 has 14 amino acids. The germline V gene encodes CDR1 SGHDT and CDR2 YYEEEE. V was trimmed by 3 bases and J by 4 bases, leaving 11 bases between them. CDR3 bases: TGTGCCAGCAGCTCCTCCGGGAAGTACAATGAGCAGTTCTTC. It specifies CASSSSGKYNEQFF.

V and J are TRBV14 and TRBJ2-7; D is uncertain. Germline lookup yields CDR1 SGHDN and CDR2 FVKESK. The germline V and J ends were trimmed by 4 bases and 2 bases, with 12 bases remaining between them. The CDR3 is made up of 14 amino acids. The CDR3 region is CASSPRYGAYEQYF. CDR3 nucleotide sequence: TGTGCCAGCAGCCCGCGGTATGGAGCCTACGAGCAGTACTTC.

The rearrangement uses TRBV20-1 and TRBJ2-1; TRBD2 aligns across 8 bases. This CDR3 comprises 16 residues. CDR1 and CDR2 (germline): DFQATT, SNEGSKA (reference sequence). V dropped 5 bases and J dropped 0; count of bases not matched to a gene: 9. CDR3 sequence (DNA): TGCAGTGCTTCACCTAGCGGGTCCAGCTCCTACAATGAGCAGTTCTTC. Translating gives CSASPSGSSSYNEQFF.

The chain uses TRBV29-1 and TRBJ1-4; D may be TRBD1 (5 bases). CDR3 length: 13 residues. V was pared by 4 bases and J by 7 bases, with 13 bases between. CDR1 SQVTM and CDR2 ANQGSEA come from the germline V gene. The CDR3: CSVAWGFSEKLFF. CDR3 coding DNA: TGCAGCGTTGCATGGGGGTTCAGTGAAAAACTGTTTTTT.